These 28 T cell receptor beta chains were all obtained from the same sample, sequenced in a study of regulatory dendritic cells for organ transplantation. Libraries were prepared by immunoSEQ multiplex PCR; TCRdb keeps only in-frame clonotypes and omits some of them. The repertoire holds roughly 28,000 clones, with roughly 80% as singletons. Material for sequencing was naive CD4+ T cells from blood. Subset indicated: CD45RA+ naive T cells. The receptors originated from a human donor in good health.

The chain carries TRBV5-1 and TRBJ2-7; D not certain. Germline lookup yields CDR1 SGHRS and CDR2 YFSETQ. V was trimmed by 0 bases and J by 0 bases, leaving 7 bases between them. This CDR3 has 14 amino acids. CDR3 nucleotide sequence: TGCGCCAGCAGCTTGGAGTTGAGCTCCTACGAGCAGTACTTC. Translating gives CASSLELSSYEQYF.

V gene TRBV6-1 combines with J gene TRBJ1-2; 10 nucleotides match TRBD1. Unmatched junction bases numbered 7, after V lost 2 bases and J lost 4 bases. The CDR3 is made up of 16 amino acids. Germline V CDR1 and CDR2: MNHNS, SASEGT. CDR3 amino acids: CASSEPGTGAAYGYTF. Here the CDR3 DNA reads TGTGCCAGCAGTGAACCTGGGACAGGGGCCGCCTATGGCTACACCTTC.

The gene calls are TRBV9 and TRBJ1-2; TRBD1 might be the D (6 bases). The CDR3 sequence is 14 residues long. Trimming removed 0 bases from V and 8 bases from J, with 14 bases in between. From germline, CDR1 is SGDLS and CDR2 YYNGEE. The CDR3 DNA follows: TGTGCCAGCAGCGTAGGCGGGGGCTCGGTAGGCTACACCTTC. Amino acids: CASSVGGGSVGYTF.

The chain carries TRBV5-4 and TRBJ2-3; no clear D. V lost 0 bases and J lost 4, with 6 bases in between. Germline V gene lookup returns CDR1 SGHNT and CDR2 YYREEE (reference sequence). CDR3 length: 13 amino acids. The CDR3 sequence is CASSLEQADTQYF. The CDR3 DNA follows: TGTGCCAGCAGCTTGGAGCAGGCAGATACGCAGTATTTT.

The chain carries TRBV5-4 and TRBJ1-1; 9 positions match TRBD1. Germline CDR1 and CDR2: SGHNT and YYREEE (reference sequence). The CDR3 is 15 residues long. The V and J ends lost 5 bases and 2 bases, in that order; junction bases with no gene match: 7. As DNA, the CDR3 is TGTGCCAGCAGGCTGGGACAGGGCCTTAACACTGAAGCTTTCTTT. Amino acid sequence: CASRLGQGLNTEAFF.

This clone was counted a few times. V usage is TRBV7-2 and J usage is TRBJ2-7, with 8 positions matching TRBD1. Trimming cost V 7 bases and J 3 bases; bases outside gene matches: 5. CDR1 SGHTA and CDR2 FQGNSA come from the germline V gene. CDR3 length equals 13 residues. The CDR3 loop reads CASNGQGHYEQYF. The CDR3 DNA reads as TGTGCCAGCAACGGACAGGGACACTACGAGCAGTACTTC.

This clone was counted a single time. V gene TRBV9 combines with J gene TRBJ2-3; 10 bases are a match to TRBD2. In germline, CDR1 is SGDLS, CDR2 YYNGEE. The CDR3 has 19 amino acids. V lost 2 bases and J lost 3; bases outside the gene matches: 15. In DNA form, the CDR3 reads TGTGCCAGCAGCGTCTCGAGCGGGGGGGCCCCTTTAGCAACAGATACGCAGTATTTT. This encodes CASSVSSGGAPLATDTQYF.

The chain employs TRBV11-1 and TRBJ2-4; weak D call: TRBD1 (7 bases). The germline V and J ends were trimmed by 3 bases and 10 bases, with 13 bases remaining between them. Per germline, CDR1 SGHAT and CDR2 FQDESV (reference sequence). The CDR3 has 13 residues. This CDR3 reads CASSFGQEGIQYF. The CDR3 coding sequence is TGTGCCAGCAGCTTCGGACAGGAGGGGATTCAGTACTTC. Complete variable domain (other parts from reference TRBV11-1 and TRBJ2-4): EAEVAQSPRYKITEKSQAVAFWCDPISGHATLYWYRQILGQGPELLVQFQDESVVDDSQLPKDRFSAERLKGVDSTLKIQPAELGDSAMYLCASSFGQEGIQYFGAGTRLSVL.

This sequence joins TRBV5-6 and TRBJ2-7; tentative D call: TRBD1 (5 bases). This CDR3 is 14 amino acids long. Germline V CDR1 and CDR2: SGHDT, YYEEEE. The V gene lost 3 bases and the J gene lost 2 bases, with 12 bases spanning the gap. This CDR3 reads CASSYTGSPYEQYF. The CDR3, as DNA: TGTGCCAGCAGCTATACAGGATCACCCTACGAGCAGTACTTC.

The CDR3 here is CASSFDMNTEAFF. DNA for the CDR3: TGTGCCAGCAGCTTTGACATGAACACTGAAGCTTTCTTT. The chain is built from TRBV5-4 and TRBJ1-1, with unresolved D. The CDR3 consists of 13 residues. V dropped 2 bases and J dropped 0 bases, with 5 bases sitting between them. CDR1 is SGHNT and CDR2 is YYREEE in the germline V gene (reference sequence).

The chain links TRBV5-3 to TRBJ2-1; 14 bases are shared with TRBD2. TRBV5-3 is marked as an open reading frame, function uncertain. The V segment lost 3 bases and the J segment 2 bases; nucleotides outside the gene matches: 13. This CDR3 is built from 20 residues. CDR3 residues: CARSCLGTSGGPEAYNEQFF. The CDR3 nucleotides read TGTGCCAGAAGCTGCCTAGGGACTAGCGGGGGCCCCGAGGCCTACAATGAGCAGTTCTTC.

In nucleotides, the CDR3 is TGTGCCAGCAGTGAACAGGCCGGCAATCAGCCCCAGCATTTT. Protein: CASSEQAGNQPQHF. The chain has TRBV6-4 and TRBJ1-5; tentatively, D is TRBD1 (5 bases). CDR3 length equals 14 residues. V was clipped by 3 bases and J by 2 bases, with 8 bases between them. Looked up from germline, CDR1 is MRHNA and CDR2 is SNTAGT.

This chain connects TRBV10-3 to TRBJ1-5; D may be TRBD1 (5 bases). Looked up from germline, CDR1 is ENHRY and CDR2 is SYGVKD. Trimming pared 2 bases from V and 4 bases from J, leaving 9 bases between. This CDR3 comprises 14 residues. The CDR3 loop is CAISEGGANQPQHF. CDR3 sequence (DNA): TGTGCCATCAGTGAGGGAGGGGCGAATCAGCCCCAGCATTTT.

CDR3 DNA: TGTGCCAGTATTCGGGGGGATTGGGGGACCGGGGAGCTGTTTTTT. Translated, it gives CASIRGDWGTGELFF. The chain carries TRBV19 and TRBJ2-2; 7 bases line up with TRBD2. Trimming cost V 7 bases and J 5 bases; bases outside gene matches: 10. Germline CDR1 and CDR2: LNHDA and SQIVND (reference sequence). This CDR3 region has 15 residues.

The CDR3 DNA reads TGTGCCAGCAGTAGCCGGGACAGGGACACAGATACGCAGTATTTT. Translation gives CASSSRDRDTDTQYF. The chain employs TRBV2 and TRBJ2-3; 9 nucleotides match TRBD1. CDR3 length: 15 residues. Per germline, CDR1 SNHLY and CDR2 FYNNEI. Unmatched junction bases numbered 5, after V lost 5 bases and J lost 2 bases.

V usage is TRBV6-6 and J usage is TRBJ1-5; 8 bases align to TRBD1. The CDR3 runs to 15 residues. Germline CDR1 and CDR2: MNHNY and SVGAGI (reference sequence). The V and J ends lost 6 bases and 7 bases, in that order; junction bases with no gene match: 11. The CDR3 sequence is CASSDGTGSGQPQHF. CDR3 bases: TGTGCCAGCAGCGACGGGACAGGATCAGGACAGCCCCAGCATTTT.

The chain has TRBV5-1 and TRBJ1-2; 9 bases are a match to TRBD1. The CDR3 is 14 residues long. CDR1 and CDR2 from the germline V gene are SGHRS and YFSETQ. The V and J ends lost 4 bases and 8 bases, in that order; junction bases with no gene match: 9. CDR3 bases: TGCGCCAGCAGCGTTGGGGGACAGGGAGGAGGCTACACCTTC. Its protein is CASSVGGQGGGYTF.

V and J are TRBV19 and TRBJ1-3; TRBD1 matches 7 bases. V lost 3 bases and J lost 1; bases outside the gene matches: 9. Germline assignment: CDR1 LNHDA and CDR2 SQIVND (reference sequence). CDR3 length equals 17 residues. CDR3 sequence (DNA): TGTGCCAGTAGTATCGGGCGACAGGGAGGTTCTGGAAACACCATATATTTT. Its protein product is CASSIGRQGGSGNTIYF.

The chain couples TRBV5-1 to TRBJ2-7, with D possibly TRBD2 on 5 matching bases. This CDR3 region has 15 residues. V lost 5 bases to trimming and J lost 3 bases, with 18 bases between them. CDR1 is SGHRS and CDR2 is YFSETQ in the germline V gene. As DNA, the CDR3 is TGCGCCAGCAGACCTGACGTGGGCGGGCGCTACGAGCAGTACTTC. Amino acid sequence: CASRPDVGGRYEQYF.

The gene calls are TRBV2 and TRBJ2-3; D is unresolved. Looked up from germline, CDR1 is SNHLY and CDR2 is FYNNEI. CDR3 length equals 14 residues. V dropped 3 bases and J dropped 0 bases, with 7 bases sitting between them. CDR3: CASSDVQSTDTQYF. CDR3 sequence (DNA): TGTGCCAGCAGTGATGTACAGAGCACAGATACGCAGTATTTT.

This clone was counted once. V usage is TRBV5-8 and J usage is TRBJ1-2; D is unclear. V lost 3 bases and J 5 bases, leaving 8 bases between the germline ends. The CDR3 length is 12 residues. Germline-derived CDR1 and CDR2 are SGHTS and YDEGEE. The CDR3 sequence: CASSYRQYGYTF. The CDR3 DNA reads TGTGCCAGCAGCTACCGACAATATGGCTACACCTTC.

This clone was detected only a few times. The rearrangement uses TRBV29-1 and TRBJ1-4; perhaps TRBD1 as D (6 bases). V was clipped by 5 bases and J by 0 bases, with 16 bases between them. This CDR3 spans 16 amino acids. Germline CDR1 is SQVTM and CDR2 is ANQGSEA. CDR3 sequence reads: CSVIAGATTTNEKLFF. The DNA for the CDR3 is TGCAGCGTTATCGCAGGGGCAACCACAACTAATGAAAAACTGTTTTTT.

CDR3 DNA: TGTGCCAGCAGCTTAGAGCAGGGGAACACTGAAGCTTTCTTT. Encoded protein: CASSLEQGNTEAFF. This chain connects TRBV11-2 to TRBJ1-1; the D gene is possibly TRBD1 (5 bases). There are 14 residues in the CDR3. V was cut by 0 bases and J by 1 base, with 6 bases left in between. In germline, CDR1 is SGHAT, CDR2 FQNNGV. Filled out from reference TRBV11-2 and TRBJ1-1, the complete variable domain reads EAGVAQSPRYKIIEKRQSVAFWCNPISGHATLYWYQQILGQGPKLLIQFQNNGVVDDSQLPKDRFSAERLKGVDSTLKIQPAKLEDSAVYLCASSLEQGNTEAFFGQGTRLTVV.

The rearrangement joins TRBV7-8 to TRBJ1-5; no reliable D call. V was cut by 5 bases and J by 7 bases, with 15 bases left in between. The CDR3 loop spans 14 amino acids. CDR1 is SGHVS and CDR2 is FQNEAQ in the germline V gene. CDR3 coding DNA: TGTGCCAGCAGCAAGGTCGCGGAAGGACAGCCCCAGCATTTT. It codes for CASSKVAEGQPQHF.

The chain has TRBV6-1 and TRBJ1-5; D unclear. The CDR3 runs to 16 residues. V lost 1 base and J lost 0, with 10 bases in between. Germline loops: CDR1 MNHNS, CDR2 SASEGT. The CDR3 spells CASSEVWAYSNQPQHF. In DNA form, the CDR3 reads TGTGCCAGCAGTGAAGTGTGGGCGTATAGCAATCAGCCCCAGCATTTT.

This clone was seen once. The chain couples TRBV6-5 to TRBJ2-2, with 7 bases fitting TRBD2. Germline CDR1 and CDR2: MNHEY and SVGAGI. The CDR3 covers 14 residues. The trim removed 6 bases at V and 1 base at J, leaving 2 bases unmatched. CDR3 nucleotide sequence: TGTGCCAGCAGGGGCGGGGGGAACACCGGGGAGCTGTTTTTT. The encoded protein is CASRGGGNTGELFF.

The rearrangement uses TRBV19 and TRBJ2-5; D may be TRBD1 (6 bases). The germline CDR1 and CDR2 sequences are LNHDA and SQIVND (reference sequence). The CDR3 consists of 15 residues. V lost 7 bases to trimming and J lost 1 base, with 16 bases between them. This CDR3 reads CASIPTQGPQETQYF. The DNA for the CDR3 is TGTGCCAGTATACCTACTCAGGGGCCCCAAGAGACCCAGTACTTC.

This sequence joins TRBV7-3 and TRBJ2-1; 11 bases match TRBD2. This CDR3 has 15 residues. Per germline, CDR1 SGHTA and CDR2 FQGTGA. Germline trimming cut 3 bases from V and 5 bases from J; bases unmatched to any gene: 3. In DNA, the CDR3 is TGTGCCAGCAGCTTGGGACTAGCGGTTAACAATGAGCAGTTCTTC. Amino acid sequence: CASSLGLAVNNEQFF.